This passage covers 9 T cell receptor beta chains from one sample sequenced in a study of blood T cells in healthy people across ages. Primers used in a second PCR of about 7 to 12 cycles were a sample-barcoded 5' primer and a J-beta primer mix. TCRdb reanalysed the 5' RACE reads using MiXCR and keeps one entry per CDR3 protein. This repertoire shows 1.5 million to 2 million distinct CDR3 sequences, under 30% found once; its top ten account for 7.7%. Sequenced sample: blood. All receptors derive from a woman under 40 in good health.

This clonotype was recorded many times. The J gene is TRBJ2-3, the V gene TRBV7-3, with 12 bases that match TRBD2. This CDR3 has 17 residues. Germline CDR1 SGHTA, CDR2 FQGTGA. J lost 3 bases, V lost 5 bases, and 9 bases had no gene match. Here the CDR3 reads CASSPTPTSGGTDTQYF. For the CDR3, the DNA is TGTGCCAGCAGCCCCACACCGACTAGCGGGGGAACAGATACGCAGTATTTT.

This clonotype was observed a handful of times. The chain links TRBV4-1 to TRBJ1-2; D ambiguous. The CDR3 loop spans 16 amino acids. CDR1 is MGHRA and CDR2 is YSYEKL in the germline V gene. Trimming took 5 bases from V and 2 from J, leaving 18 bases between them. The CDR3, as DNA: TGCGCCAGCAGCTTGTCAGGAGGGTTTAAAAACTATGGCTACACCTTC. Its protein is CASSLSGGFKNYGYTF.

This clonotype turned up a few times. The chain carries TRBV25-1 and TRBJ2-7, with D hard to call. V was pared by 6 bases and J by 0 bases, with 12 bases between. The germline gives CDR1 MGHDK, CDR2 SYGVNS. The CDR3 runs to 14 residues. Here the CDR3 DNA reads TGTGCCAGCAGACCTTCGAGAAACTCCTACGAGCAGTACTTC. It translates to CASRPSRNSYEQYF.

With regard to this clonotype: A much larger clone is a single base away; this may be a read error. The V and J genes are TRBV10-3 and TRBJ2-7, with 12 bases fitting TRBD2. Germline V gene lookup returns CDR1 ENHRY and CDR2 SYGVKD. The CDR3 has 14 residues. V lost 6 bases and J lost 10; bases outside the gene matches: 10. The CDR3 nucleotides read TGTGCCATCAGGCCTAGCGGGAGGGGCAATGAACAGTACTTC. Amino acid sequence: CAIRPSGRGNEQYF.

In the case of this clonotype: A much larger clone lies one base from this, so it may be a read error. This chain connects TRBV12-3 or TRBV12-4 to TRBJ2-7; D may be TRBD1 (6 bases). The length of the CDR3 is 13 residues. Trimming stripped 6 bases from V and 3 bases from J, with 12 bases between. The CDR3 loop is CASRLDRRYEQYF. In DNA, the CDR3 is TGTGCCAGCAGGCTTGACAGGCGCTACGAGCAGTACTTC.

The gene calls are TRBV6-1 and TRBJ1-5; TRBD1 is a possible D gene (5 bases). CDR1 is MNHNS and CDR2 is SASEGT in the germline V gene. Trimming pared 1 base from V and 7 bases from J, leaving 8 bases between. The CDR3 totals 13 residues. The CDR3 loop reads CASSEEGVQPQHF. In DNA, the CDR3 is TGTGCCAGCAGTGAAGAAGGGGTCCAGCCCCAGCATTTT.

This clonotype was picked up a small number of times. V gene TRBV6-5 combines with J gene TRBJ1-5; D is unclear. The CDR3 runs to 14 residues. Germline CDR1 is MNHEY and CDR2 is SVGAGI. Between the trimmed V and J ends, which lost 4 bases and 4 bases, there was a span of 11 bases. Here the CDR3 reads CASSSFDGNQPQHF. The CDR3 nucleotides read TGTGCCAGCAGTTCCTTTGACGGAAATCAGCCCCAGCATTTT.

There are many counts of this clonotype. The chain combines TRBV29-1 with TRBJ2-3; the match to TRBD2 covers 9 bases. The CDR3 extends over 14 amino acids. The V gene's germline CDR1 is SQVTM and CDR2 ANQGSEA. V was pared by 1 base and J by 7 bases, with 6 bases of the junction left unmatched. The CDR3 coding sequence is TGCAGCGTTGAAGGTAGCGGGAGCGTGTATACGCAGTATTTT. Its translation: CSVEGSGSVYTQYF.

CDR3: CSAWESRVNEQYF. CDR3 DNA sequence: TGCAGTGCCTGGGAATCGCGCGTCAATGAGCAGTACTTC. This sequence joins TRBV20-1 and TRBJ2-5; D not certain. The CDR3 sequence is 13 residues long. Germline lookup yields CDR1 DFQATT and CDR2 SNEGSKA (reference sequence). V lost 6 bases, J lost 11 bases, and 22 bases lay in between.